Listed here are 32 T cell receptor beta chains from one sample, sequenced in a study of CD8+CD57+ T cells in acquired aplastic anemia. The patients chosen for sequencing had shown expansion of CD8+CD57+ cells (detected by flow cytometry). Template material for TCR beta VDJ and CDR3 profiling consisted of genomic DNA. TCRdb re-called the reads with MiXCR, one entry per CDR3 protein. Found here are about 200,000 distinct CDR3 sequences, approximately 60% of them singletons; the top ten hold roughly three fifths. The sample comprised sorted CD4+, CD8+, or CD8+CD57+ T cells (not recorded which) from PBMCs. The source of these receptors is a human donor with aplastic anemia.

This clonotype was detected a few times. The rearrangement joins TRBV5-6 to TRBJ1-1, with TRBD1 matching 8 bases. The CDR3 is 16 residues long. The ends lost 4 bases at V and 1 base at J; junction bases unmatched: 9. The germline CDR1 and CDR2 sequences are SGHDT and YYEEEE. The CDR3 region is CASSRTGTGQNTEAFF. CDR3 sequence (DNA): TGTGCCAGCAGCCGTACCGGGACAGGACAGAACACTGAAGCTTTCTTT.

In its sample, this clonotype was seen many times. This chain joins TRBV7-9 and TRBJ2-5; TRBD2 matches 8 bases. The CDR3 has 14 residues. The germline V gene encodes CDR1 SEHNR and CDR2 FQNEAQ (reference sequence). V gave up 5 bases and J gave up 5 bases; unmatched junction bases: 7. CDR3: CASSPAGGYETQYF. The CDR3 coding sequence is TGTGCCAGCAGCCCCGCGGGGGGCTATGAGACCCAGTACTTC.

V is TRBV20-1 and J is TRBJ2-1, with 10 nucleotides matching TRBD1. Germline values: CDR1 DFQATT, CDR2 SNEGSKA (reference sequence). The trim removed 8 bases at V and 8 bases at J, leaving 9 bases unmatched. The CDR3 runs 13 residues. CDR3 region: CSRRQGARDEQFF. CDR3 in DNA: TGCAGTAGGCGACAGGGGGCGAGGGATGAGCAGTTCTTC.

J is TRBJ2-1 and V is TRBV5-8; D gene uncertain. This CDR3 contains 16 residues. V was clipped by 6 bases and J by 8 bases, with 24 bases between them. Germline V gene sequence: CDR1 SGHTS, CDR2 YDEGEE. This CDR3 reads CASTKRVGPYGYEQFF. The CDR3 DNA reads as TGTGCCAGCACCAAGAGAGTTGGACCCTATGGATATGAGCAGTTCTTC.

The chain recombines TRBV5-1 with TRBJ1-1; 11 nucleotides agree with TRBD1. J gave up 4 bases and V 4 bases, and 9 bases lay outside the gene matches. Germline CDR1 reads SGHRS; CDR2 reads YFSETQ. The CDR3 runs 16 residues. The DNA of the CDR3 is TGCGCCAGCAGCGGAAGGGACAGGGGGGACGGCACTGAAGCTTTCTTT. It codes for CASSGRDRGDGTEAFF. Supplemented by reference TRBV5-1 and TRBJ1-1, the full variable domain reads KAGVTQTPRYLIKTRGQQVTLSCSPISGHRSVSWYQQTPGQGLQFLFEYFSETQRNKGNFPGRFSGRQFSNSRSEMNVSTLELGDSALYLCASSGRDRGDGTEAFFGQGTRLTVV.

The chain's CDR3 is CAAGGVDYGYTF. CDR3 sequence (DNA): TGTGCTGCCGGGGGTGTGGACTATGGCTACACCTTC. The rearrangement links TRBV10-3 to TRBJ1-2; perhaps TRBD1 as D (5 bases). The CDR3 is 12 residues long. Germline V gene sequence: CDR1 ENHRY, CDR2 SYGVKD.

In regard to this clonotype: Mismatch with germline at one junction end may stem from a read error. This chain connects TRBV6-5 to TRBJ1-6, with a weak D call TRBD1 (5 bases). The CDR3 is 17 residues long. Per the germline V gene, CDR1 is MNHEY and CDR2 is SVGAGI. CDR3 region: CASSVTVPGGYSSPLHF. Written as DNA, the CDR3 is TGTGCCAGCAGTGTTACCGTCCCGGGGGGGTATAGTTCACCCCTCCACTTT.

This clonotype was counted a few times. J is TRBJ2-7 and V is TRBV20-1; 8 bases line up with TRBD2. The trim removed 1 base at V and 2 bases at J, leaving 1 base unmatched. The CDR3 is made up of 13 amino acids. Germline CDR1 and CDR2: DFQATT and SNEGSKA (reference sequence). DNA for the CDR3: TGCAGTGCTAGAGTTAGCGGGGCCTACGAGCAGTACTTC. It specifies CSARVSGAYEQYF.

The chain has TRBV14 and TRBJ2-7; D gene ambiguous. V lost 0 bases to trimming and J lost 1 base, with 7 bases between them. Looked up from germline, CDR1 is SGHDN and CDR2 is FVKESK. The CDR3 totals 14 residues. The CDR3 protein is CASSQDRVSYEQYF. DNA of the CDR3: TGTGCCAGCAGCCAAGATCGGGTGTCCTACGAGCAGTACTTC.

This clonotype appeared a few times. The chain combines TRBV24-1 with TRBJ2-2; D is ambiguous. The V gene lost 3 bases and the J gene lost 1 base, with 8 bases spanning the gap. CDR1 and CDR2 from the germline V gene are KGHDR and SFDVKD. CDR3 length equals 15 residues. CDR3 sequence: CATSDPTLNTGELFF. CDR3 bases: TGTGCCACCAGTGATCCTACATTGAACACCGGGGAGCTGTTTTTT.

The chain links TRBV4-3 to TRBJ2-5, with 8 positions matching TRBD1. V lost 0 bases to trimming and J lost 5 bases; unmatched junction nucleotides: 5. The germline gives CDR1 LGHNA, CDR2 YSLEER. This CDR3 contains 15 residues. CDR3 region: CASSQEGQVGETQYF. CDR3 DNA sequence: TGCGCCAGCAGCCAAGAGGGACAGGTGGGGGAGACCCAGTACTTC.

This clonotype was seen ten or more times. The chain combines TRBV2 with TRBJ2-3, with unresolved D. This CDR3 is built from 13 residues. Between the trimmed V and J ends, which lost 7 bases and 6 bases, there was a span of 14 bases. CDR1 is SNHLY, CDR2 FYNNEI, per germline. CDR3 protein: CASKSGSPDTQYF. The CDR3 region has the DNA TGTGCCAGCAAATCAGGATCCCCGGATACGCAGTATTTT.

J is TRBJ2-7 and V is TRBV5-1, with 12 bases lining up with TRBD2. Near its end, the DNA agrees better with TRBJ2-1, so the J call may be wrong. CDR1 and CDR2 (germline): SGHRS, YFSETQ. The CDR3 totals 17 residues. CDR3 DNA sequence: TGCGCCAGCAGCTTTGGTACTAGCGGGGGGACATACAATGAGCAGTTCTTC. It translates to CASSFGTSGGTYNEQFF.

This clonotype was seen a few times. V is TRBV7-3 and J is TRBJ2-3; D may be TRBD2 (6 bases). The CDR3 has 15 residues. Trimming pared 5 bases from V and 2 bases from J, leaving 14 bases between. CDR1 is SGHTA, CDR2 FQGTGA, per germline. The CDR3 DNA sequence: TGTGCCAGCAGCCCGGGACTCACCCCCACAGATACGCAGTATTTT. This translates into CASSPGLTPTDTQYF. Looking up the rest from reference TRBV7-3 and TRBJ2-3 gives the full variable domain: GAGVSQTPSNKVTEKGKYVELRCDPISGHTALYWYRQSLGQGPEFLIYFQGTGAADDSGLPNDRFFAVRPEGSVSTLKIQRTERGDSAVYLCASSPGLTPTDTQYFGPGTRLTVL.

This chain connects TRBV19 to TRBJ1-5, with unresolved D. Germline lookup yields CDR1 LNHDA and CDR2 SQIVND (reference sequence). Between the trimmed V and J ends, which lost 5 bases and 7 bases, there was a span of 9 bases. CDR3 length: 12 residues. The CDR3 nucleotides are TGTGCCAGTAGTCTTGGGGAGCAGCCCCAGCATTTT. Amino acids: CASSLGEQPQHF.

V and J are TRBV5-1 and TRBJ1-6, with D perhaps TRBD1 (5 bases). The V end lost 4 bases, the J end lost 7 bases, and 9 bases lay between the germline ends. The CDR3 length is 13 residues. CDR1 SGHRS and CDR2 YFSETQ come from the germline V gene. CDR3 sequence: CASSQGANSPLHF. The CDR3 nucleotides are TGCGCCAGCAGCCAAGGGGCCAATTCACCCCTCCACTTT. The entire variable domain, with the rest obtained from reference TRBV5-1 and TRBJ1-6, is as follows: KAGVTQTPRYLIKTRGQQVTLSCSPISGHRSVSWYQQTPGQGLQFLFEYFSETQRNKGNFPGRFSGRQFSNSRSEMNVSTLELGDSALYLCASSQGANSPLHFGNGTRLTVT.

This chain joins TRBV30 and TRBJ1-2, with D hard to call. From germline, CDR1 is GTSNPN and CDR2 SVGIG (reference sequence). V lost 0 bases and J 3 bases, leaving 14 bases between the germline ends. This CDR3 spans 15 amino acids. DNA for the CDR3: TGTGCCTGGAGTGTACCCACCTTTGGGGACTATGGCTACACCTTC. Protein product: CAWSVPTFGDYGYTF.

This clonotype was found a few times. This chain uses TRBV20-1 with TRBJ2-1; D is uncertain. Germline CDR1 DFQATT, CDR2 SNEGSKA (reference sequence). V was pared by 2 bases and J by 4 bases, with 6 bases between. This CDR3 region has 12 residues. DNA for the CDR3: TGCAGTGCTAGAAACAGATACAATGAGCAGTTCTTC. Translation: CSARNRYNEQFF.

This clonotype was counted only a few times. J is TRBJ1-6 and V is TRBV7-3; D perhaps matches TRBD1 (5 bases). Germline V lookup: CDR1 SGHTA, CDR2 FQGTGA. Trimming took off 1 base at V and 8 bases at J, with 12 bases between the two ends. The CDR3 runs 15 residues. CDR3 coding DNA: TGTGCCAGCAGCTTAAGGGACGGAGGATATTCACCCCTCCACTTT. Protein: CASSLRDGGYSPLHF.

This clonotype appeared a few times. The chain has TRBV6-1 and TRBJ2-3; D may be TRBD1 (5 bases). The CDR3 contains 13 residues. Between the trimmed V and J ends, which lost 10 bases and 2 bases, there was a span of 13 bases. CDR1 and CDR2 (germline): MNHNS, SASEGT. The CDR3 DNA reads as TGTGCCATCAAAGGCAGGGACACAGATACGCAGTATTTT. Amino acids: CAIKGRDTDTQYF.

The V gene is TRBV20-1, the J gene TRBJ2-7, with D possibly being TRBD2 (6 bases). Trimming took off 6 bases at V and 1 base at J, with 22 bases between the two ends. From germline, CDR1 is DFQATT and CDR2 SNEGSKA (reference sequence). The CDR3 loop spans 16 amino acids. The CDR3 DNA reads TGCAGTGCAAATACCCGGATTGTAGCGGAGTCCTACGAGCAGTACTTC. The encoded protein is CSANTRIVAESYEQYF.

J is TRBJ2-7 and V is TRBV2; TRBD2 aligns across 7 bases. This CDR3 region has 12 residues. V was clipped by 11 bases and J by 6 bases; unmatched bases: 10. The germline gives CDR1 SNHLY, CDR2 FYNNEI. The CDR3 nucleotides are TGTGCCCGGGGGAGGGCGGAGTCCGAGCAGTACTTC. It is translated as CARGRAESEQYF.

The chain combines TRBV14 with TRBJ2-7, with 10 bases fitting TRBD1. This CDR3 has 15 amino acids. Trimming at V came to 2 bases and at J to 5 bases, leaving 6 bases not matched to a gene. CDR1 is SGHDN and CDR2 is FVKESK in the germline V gene. The CDR3 nucleotides are TGTGCCAGCAGCCAAATCGACAGGGGGCGACACGAGCAGTACTTC. Its protein product is CASSQIDRGRHEQYF.

V is TRBV7-9 and J is TRBJ2-3; 7 bases are a match to TRBD2. The CDR3 spans 13 residues. Germline assignment: CDR1 SEHNR and CDR2 FQNEAQ (reference sequence). The V gene end was trimmed by 10 bases and the J gene end by 4 bases; junction bases not matched to a gene: 8. CDR3 bases: TGTGCCACTTCGGGGGGAGTAGCAGATACGCAGTATTTT. Its translation is CATSGGVADTQYF.

This clonotype was detected only a few times. This chain joins TRBV29-1 and TRBJ1-2; possible D gene TRBD1, 5 bases. Deletions cut 6 bases from V and 4 bases from J, with 18 bases between. The CDR3 has 14 amino acids. CDR1 SQVTM and CDR2 ANQGSEA come from the germline V gene. CDR3 sequence (DNA): TGCAGCGTGAGTCCCACAGGAGATCCCTATGGCTACACCTTC. As protein: CSVSPTGDPYGYTF.

In DNA, the CDR3 is TGTGCCAGCAGTGGGTTACAGGGTGGTCCTGAAGCTTTCTTT. As protein: CASSGLQGGPEAFF. The chain employs TRBV7-9 and TRBJ1-1, with D tentatively TRBD1 (6 bases). The V gene lost 6 bases and the J gene lost 6 bases, with 17 bases spanning the gap. The germline CDR1 and CDR2 sequences are SEHNR and FQNEAQ (reference sequence). This CDR3 has 14 amino acids.

The chain has TRBV20-1 and TRBJ1-1; 7 bases align to TRBD1. The germline CDR1 and CDR2 sequences are DFQATT and SNEGSKA (reference sequence). The CDR3 extends over 12 amino acids. Trimming at V came to 7 bases and at J to 7 bases, leaving 9 bases not matched to a gene. As DNA, the CDR3 is TGCAGTGGACAGGGAGAGGATGGTGAAGCTTTCTTT. This translates into CSGQGEDGEAFF.

J is TRBJ1-1 and V is TRBV7-9; D uncertain. The CDR3 sequence is 13 residues long. Germline-derived CDR1 and CDR2 are SEHNR and FQNEAQ (reference sequence). V lost 1 base to trimming and J lost 6 bases, with 9 bases between them. CDR3 protein: CASSLVEWAEAFF. Written as DNA, the CDR3 is TGTGCCAGCAGCTTAGTGGAGTGGGCTGAAGCTTTCTTT.

As for this clonotype: This may come from a read error, since a much larger clone is one base off. This sequence joins TRBV12-5 and TRBJ1-1; 9 bases match TRBD1. Germline V gene lookup returns CDR1 LGHNT and CDR2 FRNRAP. This CDR3 is 15 amino acids long. The CDR3 region is CASGLGTGARVEALF. For the CDR3, the DNA is TGTGCTAGTGGTTTGGGGACAGGGGCGAGAGTTGAAGCTCTCTTT.

V usage is TRBV2 and J usage is TRBJ1-4; 8 positions agree with TRBD1. Per the germline V gene, CDR1 is SNHLY and CDR2 is FYNNEI. V lost 6 bases and J lost 10; bases outside the gene matches: 7. The CDR3 extends over 13 amino acids. DNA for the CDR3: TGTGCCAGCAGCCCGGGACAGGACCTAAAACTGTTTTTT. This gives the protein CASSPGQDLKLFF.

The chain carries TRBV7-3 and TRBJ2-7, with D uncertain. Germline V gene lookup returns CDR1 SGHTA and CDR2 FQGTGA. V lost 3 bases and J 3 bases, leaving 15 bases between the germline ends. This CDR3 comprises 15 residues. The CDR3 protein is CASSFAQPNGYEQYF. As DNA, the CDR3 is TGTGCCAGCAGCTTCGCCCAACCGAATGGCTACGAGCAGTACTTC.

This clonotype has only a few counts. The chain links TRBV19 to TRBJ2-7; weak D call: TRBD1 (5 bases). CDR1 and CDR2 (germline): LNHDA, SQIVND (reference sequence). CDR3 length: 13 residues. Trimming cost V 1 base and J 4 bases, with 8 bases left between them. The DNA of the CDR3 is TGTGCCAGTAGTATAGGAAGACAGTACGAGCAGTACTTC. Translation gives CASSIGRQYEQYF.